This passage covers 3 T cell receptor beta chains from one sample sequenced in a study of blood T cell repertoires in COVID-19. Clones were sequenced by immunoSEQ multiplex PCR, and TCRdb holds only the in-frame ones, with some missing. The sample yields about 160,000 clones, less than 85% seen once. The sequenced sample was peripheral blood. These receptors all stem from a woman aged 55 to 70 with COVID-19, enrolled during active disease.

The chain is built from TRBV19 and TRBJ2-3; weak D call: TRBD2 (6 bases). Germline CDR1 is LNHDA and CDR2 is SQIVND (reference sequence). V lost 7 bases and J lost 2, with 16 bases in between. This CDR3 spans 15 amino acids. CDR3 sequence (DNA): TGTGCCAGTACCCCGGGACTTCCCGACACAGATACGCAGTATTTT. This codes for CASTPGLPDTDTQYF.

The chain couples TRBV11-2 to TRBJ2-1, with 7 bases fitting TRBD1. The CDR3 runs 14 residues. V trimming: 1 base; J trimming: 9 bases; junction bases outside the gene matches: 6. CDR1 and CDR2 from the germline V gene are SGHAT and FQNNGV. The CDR3 protein is CASSLVVGGGEQFF. CDR3 nucleotides: TGTGCCAGCAGCTTAGTGGTAGGGGGCGGTGAGCAGTTCTTC.

The gene calls are TRBV9 and TRBJ1-2; 7 nucleotides match TRBD1. CDR1 and CDR2 (germline): SGDLS, YYNGEE. The CDR3 consists of 15 residues. Unmatched junction bases numbered 4, after V lost 0 bases and J lost 2 bases. The CDR3 loop is CASSVEGGGNYGYTF. CDR3 DNA sequence: TGTGCCAGCAGCGTAGAAGGGGGCGGGAACTATGGCTACACCTTC.